The rows below give T cell receptor beta chains drawn from one sample of a study of CD8 T cells in Susac syndrome. In TCRdb, the immunoSEQ multiplex PCR reads were re-called with MiXCR into one record per CDR3 protein. The sample lists fewer than 150,000 distinct CDR3 sequences, around nine tenths occurring once. Sequenced: CD8+ T cells from PBMCs. The source is a human donor with multiple sclerosis. Both conserved end residues are part of each CDR3. Each record gives: D gene, V gene, clone size, J gene, CDR3 protein, CDR3 DNA. A D gene is named only where the DNA matches it firmly. Rows give clone size only sometimes, using once, few, many, or a class for an expanded clone.

-	TRBV5-6	-	TRBJ2-2	CASSLGLAPGELFF	TGTGCCAGCAGCTTGGGGCTAGCTCCCGGGGAGCTGTTTTTT
-	TRBV6-2/TRBV6-3	-	TRBJ2-7	CASSYLSATSYEQYF	TGTGCCAGCAGTTACCTAAGCGCGACCTCCTACGAGCAGTACTTC
TRBD2	TRBV13	-	TRBJ2-5	CASSLALAVGIGEETQYF	TGTGCCAGCAGCTTAGCCCTAGCGGTTGGTATTGGTGAAGAGACCCAGTACTTC
-	TRBV28	-	TRBJ1-5	CASSLSQPQHF	TGTGCCAGCAGTTTATCTCAGCCCCAGCATTTT
TRBD1	TRBV9	-	TRBJ1-2	CASSSNAGDSRTSNYGYTF	TGTGCCAGCAGCTCCAACGCCGGGGACAGTAGAACATCTAACTATGGCTACACCTTC
-	TRBV6-1	-	TRBJ2-1	CASSPLLPLAYNEQFF	TGTGCCAGCAGCCCTCTTTTGCCCCTAGCCTACAATGAGCAGTTCTTC
-	TRBV5-4	-	TRBJ2-5	CASSWAIGDQETQYF	TGTGCCAGCAGCTGGGCTATAGGCGACCAAGAGACCCAGTACTTC
-	TRBV24-1	-	TRBJ2-3	CATSDPGDTQYF	TGTGCCACCAGTGACCCTGGGGATACGCAGTATTTT
-	TRBV6-2/TRBV6-3	-	TRBJ2-3	CASSRPTGEGTDTQYF	TGTGCCAGCAGTCGCCCGACAGGAGAAGGCACAGATACGCAGTATTTT
-	TRBV9	-	TRBJ2-5	CASSVATGPPRETQYF	TGTGCCAGCAGCGTAGCTACGGGCCCCCCTCGAGAGACCCAGTACTTC
TRBD2	TRBV20-1	-	TRBJ2-1	CSASSGRHYNEQFF	TGCAGTGCTAGCTCCGGGAGGCACTACAATGAGCAGTTCTTC
-	TRBV20-1	-	TRBJ2-1	CSAPFFRGHNEQFF	TGCAGTGCTCCCTTTTTCAGGGGCCACAATGAGCAGTTCTTC
-	TRBV12-3/TRBV12-4	-	TRBJ1-3	CASSFPRRAPGNTIYF	TGTGCCAGCAGTTTCCCTAGGAGGGCCCCTGGAAACACCATATATTTT
-	TRBV18	-	TRBJ2-1	CASSLVGSYNEQFF	TGTGCCAGCTCACTTGTAGGGAGCTACAATGAGCAGTTCTTC
-	TRBV6-2/TRBV6-3	-	TRBJ2-6	CAIKPSGANVLTF	TGTGCCATCAAGCCCAGTGGGGCCAACGTCCTGACTTTC
-	TRBV12-3/TRBV12-4	-	TRBJ1-5	CASGNRESSNQPQHF	TGTGCCAGCGGAAACAGGGAGAGTAGCAATCAGCCCCAGCATTTT
-	TRBV4-3	-	TRBJ2-3	CASSQDVYWDSSTDTQYF	TGCGCCAGCAGCCAAGATGTTTATTGGGATTCTAGCACAGATACGCAGTATTTT
TRBD2	TRBV5-6	-	TRBJ2-7	CASSFWTSPYEQYF	TGTGCCAGCAGCTTCTGGACTAGTCCGTACGAGCAGTACTTC
-	TRBV3-1	once	TRBJ2-3	CASSQEILALEGTDTQYF	TGTGCCAGCAGCCAAGAGATTCTAGCGCTAGAGGGGACAGATACGCAGTATTTT
-	TRBV7-9	few	TRBJ2-3	CASSSPRVDTQYF	TGTGCCAGCAGTTCCCCCAGGGTAGATACGCAGTATTTT
-	TRBV19	-	TRBJ1-1	CASSIVPNTEAFF	TGTGCCAGTAGTATTGTCCCGAACACTGAAGCTTTCTTT
-	TRBV11-2	-	TRBJ2-5	CASTLDRNQETQYF	TGTGCCAGCACCCTTGACAGGAATCAAGAGACCCAGTACTTC
-	TRBV20-1	-	TRBJ1-2	CSASGGKLNYGYTF	TGCAGTGCTAGTGGGGGGAAGCTTAACTATGGCTACACCTTC
-	TRBV23-1	-	TRBJ2-2	CASSQCIGVVDTGELFF	TGCGCCAGCAGTCAATGCATAGGGGTTGTGGACACCGGGGAGCTGTTTTTT
-	TRBV4-3	-	TRBJ2-1	CASSQDGSSGNEQFF	TGCGCCAGCAGCCAAGACGGGAGCTCAGGGAATGAGCAGTTCTTC
-	TRBV14	-	TRBJ2-1	CASSQEWGARNEQFF	TGTGCCAGCAGCCAAGAGTGGGGGGCGAGGAATGAGCAGTTCTTC
TRBD1	TRBV7-9	-	TRBJ2-7	CASSLKRNRTGLYYEQYF	TGTGCCAGCAGCTTAAAGAGGAATCGGACAGGACTTTACTACGAGCAGTACTTC
TRBD2	TRBV15	-	TRBJ2-2	CVTSFGTSVAGELFF	TGTGTCACCAGCTTCGGGACTAGCGTAGCCGGGGAGCTGTTTTTT
-	TRBV25-1	-	TRBJ1-1	CASSAGFDTEAFF	TGTGCCAGCAGTGCCGGGTTCGACACTGAAGCTTTCTTT
-	TRBV19	-	TRBJ2-7	CASSISLRAEQYF	TGTGCCAGTAGTATTTCCCTCCGGGCGGAGCAGTACTTC
-	TRBV29-1	-	TRBJ1-1	CSVEGSNTEAFF	TGCAGCGTTGAGGGCTCGAACACTGAAGCTTTCTTT
TRBD2	TRBV27	-	TRBJ2-7	CASSLGLAATYEQYF	TGTGCCAGCAGCCTAGGTCTAGCGGCAACCTACGAGCAGTACTTC
-	TRBV27	few	TRBJ1-6	CASSLSNSPLHF	TGTGCCAGCAGTTTGAGCAATTCACCCCTCCACTTT
TRBD1	TRBV5-6	-	TRBJ1-2	CGSRQGRYTF	TGTGGATCAAGACAGGGACGCTACACCTTC
-	TRBV15	-	TRBJ2-2	CATSRAPPGTGELFF	TGTGCCACCAGCAGAGCTCCCCCGGGGACCGGGGAGCTGTTTTTT
-	TRBV4-1	-	TRBJ2-5	CASSPQLGTQYF	TGCGCCAGCAGCCCACAACTCGGGACCCAGTACTTC
TRBD1	TRBV4-2	-	TRBJ1-1	CASTLTVGGTGIPNTEAFF	TGTGCCAGCACCTTAACGGTGGGGGGGACAGGAATACCGAACACTGAAGCTTTCTTT
-	TRBV5-6	-	TRBJ2-5	CASSLFGPTVKVIQETQYF	TGTGCCAGCAGCTTGTTCGGTCCGACAGTTAAAGTTATCCAAGAGACCCAGTACTTC
-	TRBV4-1	-	TRBJ2-2	CASSQELNSNTGELFF	TGCGCCAGCAGCCAAGAACTAAACAGCAACACCGGGGAGCTGTTTTTT
TRBD1	TRBV28	-	TRBJ1-1	CASSPPTGKSNTEAFF	TGTGCCAGCAGTCCCCCGACAGGGAAATCGAACACTGAAGCTTTCTTT
TRBD1	TRBV6-4	-	TRBJ2-2	CASRTGADTGELFF	TGTGCCAGCCGCACAGGGGCGGACACCGGGGAGCTGTTTTTT
-	TRBV20-1	-	TRBJ2-1	CSAGGLISGEQFF	TGCAGTGCGGGTGGGCTAATTAGCGGTGAGCAGTTCTTC
-	TRBV5-6	once	TRBJ2-3	CASSLAEGSWTDTQYF	TGTGCCAGCAGCTTGGCCGAGGGAAGTTGGACAGATACGCAGTATTTT
-	TRBV18	-	TRBJ2-7	CASSDPGQPYEQYF	TGTGCCAGCTCAGATCCGGGACAACCGTACGAGCAGTACTTC
-	TRBV30	-	TRBJ2-1	CAWNGETSEQFF	TGTGCCTGGAATGGTGAGACTAGTGAGCAGTTCTTC